Below, one TCR beta chain is given with its context. The assay was immunoSEQ multiplex PCR, and TCRdb's table has in-frame clones only and misses some. This sample has 100,000 or so clones, with under 90% found just once. The entry originates in a study of control samples from healthy donors and cancer patients. Trimming took off 3 bases at V and 8 bases at J, with 7 bases between the two ends. The V gene's germline CDR1 is DFQATT and CDR2 SNEGSKA (reference sequence). The CDR3 spans 11 residues. This receptor was taken from a woman aged 50 to 60 in good health. The chain has TRBV20-1 and TRBJ2-2; D is uncertain. The sequencing input was blood. In nucleotides, the CDR3 is TGCAGTGCTAGGCGCGGAGGGGAGCTGTTTTTT. Translation gives CSARRGGELFF.